The 8 T cell receptor beta chains listed next were all sequenced from one sample in a study of blood T cell repertoires in COVID-19. TCRdb's copy holds only in-frame clones and misses some; the assay was immunoSEQ multiplex PCR. The data hold roughly 74,000 clones, with about 83% observed a single time. The sequenced sample was peripheral blood. The receptors here all came from a man in his sixties or seventies with acute or convalescent COVID-19.

This rearrangement joins TRBV5-5 to TRBJ1-1, with D maybe TRBD1 (5 bases). The CDR3 loop spans 12 amino acids. Germline values: CDR1 SGHKS, CDR2 YYEKEE (reference sequence). V was cut by 0 bases and J by 10 bases, with 10 bases left in between. The CDR3 coding sequence is TGTGCCAGCAGCTTGGGGCAGGGTAGAGCTTTCTTT. It is translated as CASSLGQGRAFF.

V usage is TRBV5-1 and J usage is TRBJ1-4, with TRBD1 matching over 7 bases. The trim removed 3 bases at V and 8 bases at J, leaving 7 bases unmatched. This CDR3 contains 14 residues. Germline CDR1 is SGHRS and CDR2 is YFSETQ. The CDR3 is CASSYTGEREKLFF. In DNA, the CDR3 is TGCGCCAGCAGCTATACAGGGGAGAGAGAAAAACTGTTTTTT.

The genes are TRBV4-1 and TRBJ1-2; D remains ambiguous. Germline V CDR1 and CDR2: MGHRA, YSYEKL. The CDR3 contains 15 residues. V lost 3 bases and J 5 bases, leaving 16 bases between the germline ends. The CDR3 is CASSQAGPGGYGYTF. The CDR3 DNA reads as TGCGCCAGCAGCCAGGCCGGGCCGGGAGGGTATGGCTACACCTTC.

The chain joins TRBV2 to TRBJ1-2; D remains unclear. Germline V gene sequence: CDR1 SNHLY, CDR2 FYNNEI. The CDR3 loop spans 12 amino acids. The V and J ends lost 7 bases and 4 bases respectively, with 10 bases between them. This CDR3 is CASTEAVYGYTF. The CDR3 region has the DNA TGTGCCAGCACCGAGGCGGTCTATGGCTACACCTTC.

V gene TRBV18 combines with J gene TRBJ2-1; 9 nucleotides align to TRBD2. This CDR3 spans 17 amino acids. From germline, CDR1 is KGHSH and CDR2 LQKENI. The trim removed 2 bases at V and 8 bases at J, leaving 13 bases unmatched. CDR3 amino acids: CASSPSLGRGGRDEQFF. The CDR3 region has the DNA TGTGCCAGCTCACCATCTCTTGGGCGGGGGGGCCGCGATGAGCAGTTCTTC.

This rearrangement joins TRBV7-3 to TRBJ2-5; TRBD1 matches at 9 bases. Trimming removed 2 bases from V and 5 bases from J; junction bases left unmatched: 3. The germline gives CDR1 SGHTA, CDR2 FQGTGA. This CDR3 spans 14 amino acids. The CDR3 protein is CASSLGTGPETQYF. As DNA, the CDR3 is TGTGCCAGCAGCTTAGGGACAGGGCCCGAGACCCAGTACTTC.

The J gene is TRBJ1-1, the V gene TRBV6-5, with a possible D match to TRBD1 (6 bases). The V and J ends lost 2 bases and 1 base respectively, with 11 bases between them. CDR3 size: 15 residues. Germline CDR1 MNHEY, CDR2 SVGAGI. The CDR3 DNA is TGTGCCAGCAGTTACCCAGGGGTGGCGAACACTGAAGCTTTCTTT. Translation gives CASSYPGVANTEAFF.

The V gene is TRBV10-3, the J gene TRBJ2-7, with TRBD1 matching 9 bases. After removal of 6 bases from V and 6 bases from J, the junction contained 9 bases not matched to a gene. The V gene's germline CDR1 is ENHRY and CDR2 SYGVKD. This CDR3 region has 14 residues. CDR3 region: CAIREGGTGREQYF. CDR3 in DNA: TGTGCCATCAGGGAGGGAGGGACAGGGCGCGAGCAGTACTTC.